The 4 T cell receptor beta chains presented below share a single source sample, sequenced in a study of metastatic and nonmetastatic thyroid tumors. Using MiXCR, TCRdb reanalyzed the PCR reads. The table lists 40,000 or so clones, approximately 51% of them singletons. Patients underwent thyroid surgery, and none had received any treatment before it. Sequences were obtained from tumor tissue. These receptor sequences come from a male donor with papillary thyroid cancer or a benign thyroid nodule (not recorded which). Some clones in this sample may be carry-over from other donors' samples.

A single count supports this clone. The chain is built from TRBV11-1 and TRBJ2-7; the D call may be TRBD1 or TRBD2 (5 bases each). CDR1 is SGHAT, CDR2 FQDESV, per germline (reference sequence). The CDR3 is 16 amino acids. The germline V and J ends were trimmed by 1 base and 0 bases, with 13 bases remaining between them. In DNA, the CDR3 is TGTGCCAGCAGCTTAGAAGTGTGGGACGTCTCCTACGAGCAGTACTTC. Translated, it gives CASSLEVWDVSYEQYF. Supplemented by reference TRBV11-1 and TRBJ2-7, the full variable domain reads EAEVAQSPRYKITEKSQAVAFWCDPISGHATLYWYRQILGQGPELLVQFQDESVVDDSQLPKDRFSAERLKGVDSTLKIQPAELGDSAMYLCASSLEVWDVSYEQYFGPGTRLTVT.

The rearrangement links TRBV6-6 to TRBJ2-7; 10 bases match TRBD1. Germline assignment: CDR1 MNHNY and CDR2 SVGAGI (reference sequence). This CDR3 region has 15 residues. V was pared by 0 bases and J by 7 bases, with 6 bases of the junction left unmatched. CDR3 amino acids: CASSYSRDRGWEQYF. DNA for the CDR3: TGTGCCAGCAGTTACTCCCGGGACAGGGGATGGGAGCAGTACTTC.

The chain links TRBV11-2 to TRBJ2-1; 8 bases match TRBD2. The V segment lost 1 base and the J segment 7 bases; nucleotides outside the gene matches: 9. Per the germline V gene, CDR1 is SGHAT and CDR2 is FQNNGV. The CDR3 runs to 16 residues. The CDR3 DNA follows: TGTGCCAGCAGCTTAGGGAGCGGGAGAGTCTCAAATGAGCAGTTCTTC. This encodes CASSLGSGRVSNEQFF.

The count of this clone is one. The rearrangement joins TRBV19 to TRBJ2-7; 9 nucleotides line up with TRBD1. Germline CDR1 is LNHDA and CDR2 is SQIVND (reference sequence). Germline trimming cut 3 bases from V and 1 base from J; bases unmatched to any gene: 7. The CDR3 loop spans 16 amino acids. This CDR3 is CASSISNRGLSYEQYF. The CDR3 DNA sequence: TGTGCCAGTAGTATTAGTAACAGGGGGCTATCCTACGAGCAGTACTTC.